Included here is one T cell receptor (beta chain) sequence, with context. The data originate from a study of monozygotic twins with inflammatory bowel disease. No DNA is given; TCRdb re-called the 5' RACE reads and lists each CDR3 protein once. Its clone listing holds about 380,000 distinct CDR3 sequences. The germline gives CDR1 MNHEY, CDR2 SMNVEV (reference sequence). The CDR3 sequence is 16 residues long. J is TRBJ2-5 and V is TRBV27; there is no DNA to check the TCRdb D call of TRBD1. This receptor was identified in a human donor with ulcerative colitis or Crohn's disease, or a healthy co-twin of an affected twin (not recorded which). The material sequenced was blood. The CDR3 protein is CASSPGTTPPGETQYF.